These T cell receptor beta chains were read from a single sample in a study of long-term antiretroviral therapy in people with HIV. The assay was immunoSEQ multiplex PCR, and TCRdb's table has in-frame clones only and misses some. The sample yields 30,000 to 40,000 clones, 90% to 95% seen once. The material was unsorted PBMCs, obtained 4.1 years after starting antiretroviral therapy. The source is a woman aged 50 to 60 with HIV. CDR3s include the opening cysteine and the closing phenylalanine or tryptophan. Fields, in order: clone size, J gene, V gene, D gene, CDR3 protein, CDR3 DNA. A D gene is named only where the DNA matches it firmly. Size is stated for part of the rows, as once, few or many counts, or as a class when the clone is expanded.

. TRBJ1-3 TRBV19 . CASSVGVSGNTIYF TGTGCCAGTAGTGTGGGTGTCTCTGGAAACACCATATATTTT
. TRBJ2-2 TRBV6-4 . CASSGQNTGELFF TGTGCCAGCAGCGGGCAGAACACCGGGGAGCTGTTTTTT
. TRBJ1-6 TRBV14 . CASSQWAGTNSPLHF TGTGCCAGCAGCCAATGGGCAGGGACCAATTCACCCCTCCACTTT
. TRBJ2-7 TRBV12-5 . CASEGRYEQYF TGTGCTAGTGAGGGTCGTTACGAGCAGTACTTC
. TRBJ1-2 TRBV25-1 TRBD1 CASSAQMGQGINYGYTF TGTGCCAGCAGTGCCCAAATGGGACAGGGAATTAACTATGGCTACACCTTC
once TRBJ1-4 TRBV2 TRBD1 CASREGQGRMEKLFF TGTGCCAGCAGGGAAGGACAGGGCAGGATGGAAAAACTGTTTTTT
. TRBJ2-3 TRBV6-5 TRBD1 CASSYLGQGNTDTQYF TGTGCCAGCAGTTACTTGGGACAGGGAAACACAGATACGCAGTATTTT
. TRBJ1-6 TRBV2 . CASSLGEGAYNSPLHF TGTGCCAGCAGTTTAGGGGAGGGAGCCTATAATTCACCCCTCCACTTT
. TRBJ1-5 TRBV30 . CAWSPNQGFYQPQHF TGTGCCTGGAGTCCCAACCAGGGGTTCTATCAGCCCCAGCATTTT
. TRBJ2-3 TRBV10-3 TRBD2 CAISGQLGTSTRGTDTQYF TGTGCCATCAGTGGACAACTCGGGACTAGCACTAGGGGCACAGATACGCAGTATTTT
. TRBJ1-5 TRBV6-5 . CASSLSQRSNQPQHF TGTGCCAGCAGTTTAAGTCAGCGCTCCAATCAGCCCCAGCATTTT
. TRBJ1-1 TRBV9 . CASSVAPDTEAFF TGTGCCAGCAGCGTAGCACCAGACACTGAAGCTTTCTTT
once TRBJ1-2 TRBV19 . CASSIKGTVGNYGYTF TGTGCCAGTAGTATAAAAGGAACGGTCGGAAACTATGGCTACACCTTC
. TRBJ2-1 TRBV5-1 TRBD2 CASSQTGGNNEQFF TGCGCCAGCAGCCAGACGGGGGGGAACAATGAGCAGTTCTTC
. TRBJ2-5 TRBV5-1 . CASSLAVSGSNVAQYF TGCGCCAGCAGCTTGGCCGTTTCAGGGTCGAATGTGGCCCAGTACTTC
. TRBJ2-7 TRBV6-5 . CASSPHRDLTYEQYF TGTGCCAGCAGTCCCCACAGGGATCTAACCTACGAGCAGTACTTC
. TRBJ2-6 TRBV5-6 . CASSLGDTVSGANVLTF TGTGCCAGCAGCTTGGGGGACACCGTCTCTGGGGCCAACGTCCTGACTTTC
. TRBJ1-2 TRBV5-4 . CASSLQGDSGYTF TGTGCCAGCAGCCTACAGGGTGACAGCGGCTACACCTTC
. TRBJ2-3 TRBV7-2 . CASSPEVGTDTQYF TGTGCCAGCAGCCCAGAGGTTGGCACAGATACGCAGTATTTT
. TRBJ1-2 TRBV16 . CASSRGIMGTTGNYGYTF TGTGCCAGCAGCCGCGGGATAATGGGTACTACTGGGAACTATGGCTACACCTTC
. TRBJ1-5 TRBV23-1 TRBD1 CASSPKSRDRDNQPQHF TGCGCCAGCAGTCCGAAATCCCGCGACAGGGACAATCAGCCCCAGCATTTT
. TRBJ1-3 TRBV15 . CATSLRDFSGNTIYF TGTGCCACCAGCCTACGGGACTTCTCTGGAAACACCATATATTTT
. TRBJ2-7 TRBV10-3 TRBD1 CAISESLPGQGAYEQYF TGTGCCATCAGTGAGTCCCTACCGGGACAGGGTGCCTACGAGCAGTACTTC
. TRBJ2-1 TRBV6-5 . CASSRPYNEQFF TGTGCCAGCAGCCGCCCCTACAATGAGCAGTTCTTC
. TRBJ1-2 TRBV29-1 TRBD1 CSVELGGQNYGYTF TGCAGCGTCGAACTAGGGGGACAGAACTATGGCTACACCTTC
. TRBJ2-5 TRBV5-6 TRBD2 CASSSPLAGGFQETQYF TGTGCCAGCAGTTCCCCCCTAGCGGGGGGTTTCCAAGAGACCCAGTACTTC
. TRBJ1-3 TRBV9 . CASSPSTGNTIYF TGTGCCAGCAGCCCCAGTACTGGAAACACCATATATTTT
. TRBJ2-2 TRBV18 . CASSSQSGTQNTGELFF TGTGCCAGCTCATCCCAATCCGGGACCCAGAACACCGGGGAGCTGTTTTTT
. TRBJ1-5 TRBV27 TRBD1 CASSDRGPGPQHF TGTGCCAGCAGCGACAGGGGCCCCGGGCCCCAGCATTTT